This T cell receptor (beta chain) was retrieved from a study of graft-versus-host responses after intestinal transplantation. Trimming took 2 bases from V and 2 from J, leaving 16 bases between them. The CDR3 is 16 residues long. The germline V gene encodes CDR1 KGHSH and CDR2 LQKENI. With respect to this clone: Its antigen is not known.

Assay used: immunoSEQ multiplex PCR; TCRdb lists only in-frame clones, some missing. The table includes approximately 80,000 clones, around 90% detected once. This TCR came from a human donor who received an intestinal transplant. The rearrangement uses TRBV18 and TRBJ2-7; D is unclear. The material was unstimulated CD4+ T cells sorted from spleen or lymph node cells, obtained before intestinal transplant. The CDR3 loop reads CASSPFMSARAYEQYF. CDR3 coding DNA: TGTGCCAGCTCACCATTTATGTCGGCTAGAGCCTACGAGCAGTACTTC.